Listed here are 3 T cell receptor beta chains from one sample, sequenced in a study of CD8 T cell repertoires and HIV-1 epitope variants. Sequencing used immunoSEQ multiplex PCR; TCRdb keeps in-frame clones, though not all of them. The repertoire has around 5,000 clones, about 67% of them found once; the top ten carry 40% to 45%. Their specific antigens are unknown. Sequencing was performed on cultured CD8+ T cells derived from PBMCs. These receptors were taken from a male donor with HIV.

The J gene is TRBJ2-7, the V gene TRBV5-6; 9 bases map to TRBD1. Germline loops: CDR1 SGHDT, CDR2 YYEEEE. V lost 4 bases, J lost 3 bases, and 8 bases stayed unmatched. The length of the CDR3 is 15 residues. The CDR3 reads CASSPPGQGYYEQYF. CDR3 sequence (DNA): TGTGCCAGCAGCCCACCGGGACAGGGATACTACGAGCAGTACTTC.

The chain has TRBV29-1 and TRBJ2-5; D is perhaps TRBD1 (6 bases). The CDR3 runs to 13 residues. Looked up from germline, CDR1 is SQVTM and CDR2 is ANQGSEA. V was clipped by 4 bases and J by 4 bases, with 13 bases between them. Here the CDR3 DNA reads TGCAGCGTTGCGAGGGGGTGGCGAGAGACCCAGTACTTC. Its protein product is CSVARGWRETQYF.

The chain carries TRBV19 and TRBJ2-5; 9 positions agree with TRBD1. The CDR3 length is 16 residues. The germline V gene encodes CDR1 LNHDA and CDR2 SQIVND (reference sequence). The V gene end was trimmed by 3 bases and the J gene end by 4 bases; junction bases not matched to a gene: 9. This CDR3 is CASSINRGRKGETQYF. The CDR3 DNA sequence: TGTGCCAGTAGTATTAACAGGGGGCGGAAGGGAGAGACCCAGTACTTC. The whole variable domain, filled in from reference TRBV19 and TRBJ2-5, reads DGGITQSPKYLFRKEGQNVTLSCEQNLNHDAMYWYRQDPGQGLRLIYYSQIVNDFQKGDIAEGYSVSREKKESFPLTVTSAQKNPTAFYLCASSINRGRKGETQYFGPGTRLLVL.